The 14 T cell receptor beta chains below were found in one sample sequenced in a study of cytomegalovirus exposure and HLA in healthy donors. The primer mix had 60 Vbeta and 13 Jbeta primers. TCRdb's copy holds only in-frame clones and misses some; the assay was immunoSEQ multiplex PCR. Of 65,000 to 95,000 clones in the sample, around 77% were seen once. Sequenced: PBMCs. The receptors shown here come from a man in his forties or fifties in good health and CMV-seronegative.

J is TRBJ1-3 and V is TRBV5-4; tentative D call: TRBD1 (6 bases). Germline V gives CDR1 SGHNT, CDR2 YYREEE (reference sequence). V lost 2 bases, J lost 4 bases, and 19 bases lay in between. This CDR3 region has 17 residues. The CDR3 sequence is CASSLIGGAHMGNTIYF. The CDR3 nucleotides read TGTGCCAGCAGCTTAATTGGGGGGGCACATATGGGAAACACCATATATTTT.

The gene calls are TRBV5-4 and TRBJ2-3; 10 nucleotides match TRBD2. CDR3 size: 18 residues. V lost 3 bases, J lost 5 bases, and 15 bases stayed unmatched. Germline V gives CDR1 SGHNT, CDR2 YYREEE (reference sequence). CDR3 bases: TGTGCCAGCAGCTCCTTGGACAGCGGGACTAGCGAGGGAGATACGCAGTATTTT. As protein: CASSSLDSGTSEGDTQYF.

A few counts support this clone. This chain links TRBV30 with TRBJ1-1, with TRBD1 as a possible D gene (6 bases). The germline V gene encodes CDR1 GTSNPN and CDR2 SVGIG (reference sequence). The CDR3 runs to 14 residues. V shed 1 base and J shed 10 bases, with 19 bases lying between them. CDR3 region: CAWSAGTSPPRAFF. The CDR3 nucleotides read TGTGCCTGGAGTGCCGGGACAAGCCCTCCGAGAGCTTTCTTT.

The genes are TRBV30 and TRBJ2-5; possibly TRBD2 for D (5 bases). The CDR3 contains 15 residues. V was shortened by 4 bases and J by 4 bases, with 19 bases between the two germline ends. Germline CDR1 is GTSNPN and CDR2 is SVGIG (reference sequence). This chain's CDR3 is CAWMERGLGSETQYF. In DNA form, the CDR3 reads TGTGCCTGGATGGAAAGAGGGCTAGGGTCAGAGACCCAGTACTTC. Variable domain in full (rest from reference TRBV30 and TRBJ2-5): SQTIHQWPATLVQPVGSPLSLECTVEGTSNPNLYWYRQAAGRGLQLLFYSVGIGQISSEVPQNLSASRPQDRQFILSSKKLLLSDSGFYLCAWMERGLGSETQYFGPGTRLLVL.

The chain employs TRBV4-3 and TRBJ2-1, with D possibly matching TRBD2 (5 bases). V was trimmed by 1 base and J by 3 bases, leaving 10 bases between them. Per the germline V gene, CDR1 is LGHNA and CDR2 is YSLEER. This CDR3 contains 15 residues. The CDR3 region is CASSQGSGDYNEQFF. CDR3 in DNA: TGCGCCAGCAGCCAAGGTTCCGGGGACTACAATGAGCAGTTCTTC.

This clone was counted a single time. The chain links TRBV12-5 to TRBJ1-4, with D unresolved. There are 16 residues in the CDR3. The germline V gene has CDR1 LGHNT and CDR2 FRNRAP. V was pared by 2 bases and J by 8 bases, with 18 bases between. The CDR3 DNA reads TGTGCTAGTGGTTTGTCCACTCCCCAAGGGAGCGAAAAACTGTTTTTT. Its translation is CASGLSTPQGSEKLFF.

DNA of the CDR3: TGCGCCAGCAGCTTGGAACAGGGGTCCGGGGAGCTGTTTTTT. This codes for CASSLEQGSGELFF. V usage is TRBV5-1 and J usage is TRBJ2-2; TRBD1 aligns across 7 bases. Trimming cost V 0 bases and J 6 bases; bases outside gene matches: 2. Germline-derived CDR1 and CDR2 are SGHRS and YFSETQ. CDR3 size: 14 residues.

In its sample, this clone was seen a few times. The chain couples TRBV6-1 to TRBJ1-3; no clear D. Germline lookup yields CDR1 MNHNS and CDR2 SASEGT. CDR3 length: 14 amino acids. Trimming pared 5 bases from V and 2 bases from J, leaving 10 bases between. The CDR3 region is CASSTQLPGNTIYF. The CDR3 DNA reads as TGTGCCAGCAGTACACAGCTTCCTGGAAACACCATATATTTT.

The CDR3 nucleotides are TGCGCCAGCAGCACGACATCCGGAAACACCATATATTTT. Translation: CASSTTSGNTIYF. The rearrangement uses TRBV5-1 and TRBJ1-3; no definite D call. V was trimmed by 4 bases and J by 4 bases, leaving 9 bases between them. The CDR3 consists of 13 residues. Per the germline V gene, CDR1 is SGHRS and CDR2 is YFSETQ.

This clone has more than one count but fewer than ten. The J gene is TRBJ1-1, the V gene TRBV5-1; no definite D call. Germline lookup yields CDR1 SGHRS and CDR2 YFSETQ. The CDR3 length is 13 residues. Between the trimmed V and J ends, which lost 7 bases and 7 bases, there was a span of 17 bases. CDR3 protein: CASSVEGRLEAFF. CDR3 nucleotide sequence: TGCGCCAGCTCGGTTGAAGGGAGACTTGAAGCTTTCTTT.

The CDR3 here is CASSLREVSTGELFF. The CDR3 DNA reads as TGTGCCAGCAGTTTACGGGAGGTCAGCACCGGGGAGCTGTTTTTT. V gene TRBV27 combines with J gene TRBJ2-2; 7 positions agree with TRBD2. The CDR3 sequence is 15 residues long. J lost 4 bases, V lost 2 bases, and 4 bases had no gene match. Germline V gene lookup returns CDR1 MNHEY and CDR2 SMNVEV (reference sequence).

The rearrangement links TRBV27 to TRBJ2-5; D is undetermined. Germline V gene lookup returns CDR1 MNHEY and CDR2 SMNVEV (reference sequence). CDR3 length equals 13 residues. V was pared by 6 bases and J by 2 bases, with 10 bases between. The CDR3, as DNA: TGTGCCAGCAGCCCCCCTTTACAAGAGACCCAGTACTTC. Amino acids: CASSPPLQETQYF.

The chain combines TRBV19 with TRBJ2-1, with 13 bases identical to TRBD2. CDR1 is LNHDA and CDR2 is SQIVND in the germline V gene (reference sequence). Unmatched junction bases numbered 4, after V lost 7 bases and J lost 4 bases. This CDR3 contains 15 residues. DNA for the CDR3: TGTGCCAGTAAAGTGACTAGCGGGGGGTACAATGAGCAGTTCTTC. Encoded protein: CASKVTSGGYNEQFF.

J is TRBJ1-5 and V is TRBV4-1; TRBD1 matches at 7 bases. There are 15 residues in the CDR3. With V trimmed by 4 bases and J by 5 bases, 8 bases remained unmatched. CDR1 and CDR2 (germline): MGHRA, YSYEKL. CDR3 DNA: TGCGCCAGCAGCCGGCAGACAGGGCCGTATCAGCCCCAGCATTTT. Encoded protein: CASSRQTGPYQPQHF.